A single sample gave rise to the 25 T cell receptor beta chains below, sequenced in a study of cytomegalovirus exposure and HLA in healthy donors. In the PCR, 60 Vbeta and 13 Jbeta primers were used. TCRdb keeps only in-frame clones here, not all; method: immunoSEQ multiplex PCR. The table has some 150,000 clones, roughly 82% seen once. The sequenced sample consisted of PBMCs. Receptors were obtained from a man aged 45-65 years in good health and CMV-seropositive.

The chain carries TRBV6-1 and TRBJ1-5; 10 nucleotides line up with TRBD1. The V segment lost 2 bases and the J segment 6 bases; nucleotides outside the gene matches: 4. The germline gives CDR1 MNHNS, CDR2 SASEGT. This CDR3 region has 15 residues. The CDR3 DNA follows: TGTGCCAGCAGTGAAATTCGACAGGGGGCTCAGCCCCAGCATTTT. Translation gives CASSEIRQGAQPQHF.

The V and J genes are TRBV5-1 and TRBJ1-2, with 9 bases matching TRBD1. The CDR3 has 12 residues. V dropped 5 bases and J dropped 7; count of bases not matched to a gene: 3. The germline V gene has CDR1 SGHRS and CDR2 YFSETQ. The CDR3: CASSWTGVGYTF. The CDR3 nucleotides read TGCGCCAGCAGTTGGACAGGGGTTGGCTACACCTTC.

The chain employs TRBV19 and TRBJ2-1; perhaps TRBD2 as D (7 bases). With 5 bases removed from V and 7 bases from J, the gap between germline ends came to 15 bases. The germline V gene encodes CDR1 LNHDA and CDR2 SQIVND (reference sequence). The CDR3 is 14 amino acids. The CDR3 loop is CASSSAGAKNEQFF. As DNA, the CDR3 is TGTGCCAGTAGTTCGGCGGGGGCCAAGAATGAGCAGTTCTTC.

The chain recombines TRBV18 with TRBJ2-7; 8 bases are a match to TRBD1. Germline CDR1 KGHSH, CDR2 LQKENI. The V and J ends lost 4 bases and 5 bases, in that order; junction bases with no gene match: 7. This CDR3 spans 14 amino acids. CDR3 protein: CASSLRDRYDEQYF. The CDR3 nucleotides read TGTGCCAGCTCACTGCGGGACAGGTATGACGAGCAGTACTTC.

As DNA, the CDR3 is TGTGCCAGCAGCTTGGGCCAGAACACAGATACGCAGTATTTT. This translates into CASSLGQNTDTQYF. The chain joins TRBV7-9 to TRBJ2-3; the D is unclear. Trimming cost V 3 bases and J 2 bases, with 9 bases left between them. CDR3 size: 14 residues. Looked up from germline, CDR1 is SEHNR and CDR2 is FQNEAQ (reference sequence). Filled out from reference TRBV7-9 and TRBJ2-3, the complete variable domain reads DTGVSQNPRHKITKRGQNVTFRCDPISEHNRLYWYRQTLGQGPEFLTYFQNEAQLEKSRLLSDRFSAERPKGSFSTLEIQRTEQGDSAMYLCASSLGQNTDTQYFGPGTRLTVL.

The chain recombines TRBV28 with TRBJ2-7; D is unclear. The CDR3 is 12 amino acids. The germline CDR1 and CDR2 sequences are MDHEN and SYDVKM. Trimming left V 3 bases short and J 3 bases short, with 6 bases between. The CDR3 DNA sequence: TGTGCCAGCAGTTTGCGCTACTACGAGCAGTACTTC. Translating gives CASSLRYYEQYF.

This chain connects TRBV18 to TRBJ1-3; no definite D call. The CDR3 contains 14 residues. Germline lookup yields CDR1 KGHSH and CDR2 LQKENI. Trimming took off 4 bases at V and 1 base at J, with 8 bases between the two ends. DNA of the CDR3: TGTGCCAGCTCACTGACATCATCTGGAAACACCATATATTTT. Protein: CASSLTSSGNTIYF.

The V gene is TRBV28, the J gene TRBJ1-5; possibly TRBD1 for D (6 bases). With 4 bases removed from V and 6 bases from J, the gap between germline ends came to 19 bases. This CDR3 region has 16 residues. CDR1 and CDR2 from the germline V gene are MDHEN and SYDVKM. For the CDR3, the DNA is TGTGCCAGCAGTTCCCCGGGGGGCGATTTTCGTCAGCCCCAGCATTTT. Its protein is CASSSPGGDFRQPQHF.

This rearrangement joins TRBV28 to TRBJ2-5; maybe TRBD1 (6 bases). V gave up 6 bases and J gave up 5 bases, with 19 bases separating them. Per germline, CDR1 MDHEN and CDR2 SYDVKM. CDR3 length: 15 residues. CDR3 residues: CASSSSTGITETQYF. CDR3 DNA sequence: TGTGCCAGCAGCTCGTCGACAGGTATAACGGAGACCCAGTACTTC.

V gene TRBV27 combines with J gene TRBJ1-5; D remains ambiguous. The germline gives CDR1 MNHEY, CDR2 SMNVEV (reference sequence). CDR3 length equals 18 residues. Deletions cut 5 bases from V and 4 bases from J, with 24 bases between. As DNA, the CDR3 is TGTGCCAGCAGTCCCAATCCCGGCACCAACGAGGGAAATCAGCCCCAGCATTTT. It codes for CASSPNPGTNEGNQPQHF.

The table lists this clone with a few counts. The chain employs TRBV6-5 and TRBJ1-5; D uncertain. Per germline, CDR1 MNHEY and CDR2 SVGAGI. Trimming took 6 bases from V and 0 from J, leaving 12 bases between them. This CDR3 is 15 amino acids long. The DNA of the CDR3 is TGTGCCAGCAGGCGGACGGGATATAGCAATCAGCCCCAGCATTTT. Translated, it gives CASRRTGYSNQPQHF.

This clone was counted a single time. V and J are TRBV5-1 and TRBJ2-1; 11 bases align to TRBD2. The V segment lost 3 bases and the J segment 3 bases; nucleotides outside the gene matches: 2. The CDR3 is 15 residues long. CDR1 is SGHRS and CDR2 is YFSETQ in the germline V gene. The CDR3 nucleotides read TGCGCCAGCAGCTCGGGGACTAGCGGCTACAATGAGCAGTTCTTC. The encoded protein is CASSSGTSGYNEQFF.

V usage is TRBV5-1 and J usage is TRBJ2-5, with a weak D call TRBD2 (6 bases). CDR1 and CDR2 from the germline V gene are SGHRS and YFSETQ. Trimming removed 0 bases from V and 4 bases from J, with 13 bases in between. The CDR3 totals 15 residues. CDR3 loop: CASSLGGGLIETQYF. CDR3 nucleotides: TGCGCCAGCAGCTTGGGGGGAGGACTGATAGAGACCCAGTACTTC.

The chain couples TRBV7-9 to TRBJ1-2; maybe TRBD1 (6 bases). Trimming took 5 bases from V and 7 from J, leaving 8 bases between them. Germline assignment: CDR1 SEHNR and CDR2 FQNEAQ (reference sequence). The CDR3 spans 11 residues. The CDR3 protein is CASSTGSGYTF. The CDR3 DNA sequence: TGTGCCAGCAGCACAGGGAGTGGCTACACCTTC.

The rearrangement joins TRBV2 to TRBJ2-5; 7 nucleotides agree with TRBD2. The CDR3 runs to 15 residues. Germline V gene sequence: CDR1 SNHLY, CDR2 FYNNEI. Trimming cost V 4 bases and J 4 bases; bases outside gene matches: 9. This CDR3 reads CASSVLGLDGETQYF. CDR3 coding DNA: TGTGCCAGCAGTGTCCTTGGACTAGATGGAGAGACCCAGTACTTC.

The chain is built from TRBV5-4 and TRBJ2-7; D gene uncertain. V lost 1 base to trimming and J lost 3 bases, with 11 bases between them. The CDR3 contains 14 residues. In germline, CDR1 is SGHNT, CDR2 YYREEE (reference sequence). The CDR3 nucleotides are TGTGCCAGCAGCTTGATAGGAGATTTCTACGAGCAGTACTTC. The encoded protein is CASSLIGDFYEQYF.

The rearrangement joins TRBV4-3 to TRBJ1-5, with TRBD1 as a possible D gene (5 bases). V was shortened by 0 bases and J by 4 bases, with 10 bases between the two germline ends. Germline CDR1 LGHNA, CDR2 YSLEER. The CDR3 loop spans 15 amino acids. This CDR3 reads CASSQEGGSNQPQHF. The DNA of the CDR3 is TGCGCCAGCAGCCAAGAGGGGGGGAGTAATCAGCCCCAGCATTTT.

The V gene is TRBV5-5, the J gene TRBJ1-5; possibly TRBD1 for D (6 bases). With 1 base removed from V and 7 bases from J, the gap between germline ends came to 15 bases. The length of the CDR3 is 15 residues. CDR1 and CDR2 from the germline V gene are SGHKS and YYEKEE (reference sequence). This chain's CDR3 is CASSLWAGDLQPQHF. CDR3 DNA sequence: TGTGCCAGCAGCTTGTGGGCAGGGGATTTGCAGCCCCAGCATTTT. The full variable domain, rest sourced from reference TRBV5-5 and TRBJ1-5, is DAGVTQSPTHLIKTRGQQVTLRCSPISGHKSVSWYQQVLGQGPQFIFQYYEKEERGRGNFPDRFSARQFPNYSSELNVNALLLGDSALYLCASSLWAGDLQPQHFGDGTRLSIL.

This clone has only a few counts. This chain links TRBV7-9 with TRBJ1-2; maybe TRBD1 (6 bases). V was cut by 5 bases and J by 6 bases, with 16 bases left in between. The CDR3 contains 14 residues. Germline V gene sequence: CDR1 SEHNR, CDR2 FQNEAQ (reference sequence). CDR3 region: CASSQYTQGHGYTF. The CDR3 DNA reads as TGTGCCAGCAGCCAATATACACAGGGCCATGGCTACACCTTC.

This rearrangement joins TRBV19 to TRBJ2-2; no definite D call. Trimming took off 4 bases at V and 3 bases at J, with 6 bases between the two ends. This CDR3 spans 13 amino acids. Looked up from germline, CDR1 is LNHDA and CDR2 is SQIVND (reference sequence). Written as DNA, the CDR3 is TGTGCCAGTAGTACCGACTACACCGGGGAGCTGTTTTTT. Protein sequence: CASSTDYTGELFF.

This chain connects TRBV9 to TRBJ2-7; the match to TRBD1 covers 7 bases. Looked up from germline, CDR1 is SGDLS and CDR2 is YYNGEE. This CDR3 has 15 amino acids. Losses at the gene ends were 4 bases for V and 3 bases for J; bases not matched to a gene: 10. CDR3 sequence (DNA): TGTGCCAGCAGCAAGACCGGGACAGAGCACTACGAGCAGTACTTC. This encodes CASSKTGTEHYEQYF.

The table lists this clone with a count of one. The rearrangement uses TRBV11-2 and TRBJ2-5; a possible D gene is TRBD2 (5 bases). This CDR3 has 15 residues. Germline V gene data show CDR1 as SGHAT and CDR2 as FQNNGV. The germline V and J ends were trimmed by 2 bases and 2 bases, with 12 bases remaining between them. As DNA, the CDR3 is TGTGCCAGCAGCTTACAGCTAGCCGGGCAAGAGACCCAGTACTTC. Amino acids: CASSLQLAGQETQYF.

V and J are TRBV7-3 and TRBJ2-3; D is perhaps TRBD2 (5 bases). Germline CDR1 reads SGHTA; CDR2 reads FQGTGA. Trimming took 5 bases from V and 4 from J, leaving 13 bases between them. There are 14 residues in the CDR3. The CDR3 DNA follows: TGTGCCAGCAGCCAAGTGTCCGGGGCAGATACGCAGTATTTT. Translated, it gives CASSQVSGADTQYF.

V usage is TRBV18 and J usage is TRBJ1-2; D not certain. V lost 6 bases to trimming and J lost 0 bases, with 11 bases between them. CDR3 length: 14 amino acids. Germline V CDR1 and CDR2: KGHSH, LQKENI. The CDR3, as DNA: TGTGCCAGCTCCCCTGATAGCCCTAACTATGGCTACACCTTC. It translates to CASSPDSPNYGYTF.

The CDR3 sequence is CASSPGQGRAFF. Written as DNA, the CDR3 is TGCGCCAGCAGCCCGGGACAGGGTCGAGCTTTCTTT. This chain uses TRBV5-1 with TRBJ1-1; TRBD1 matches 9 bases. In germline, CDR1 is SGHRS, CDR2 YFSETQ. The trim removed 4 bases at V and 10 bases at J, leaving 5 bases unmatched. This CDR3 spans 12 amino acids.